Listed below are T cell receptor beta chains from one sample, sequenced in a study of T-cell memory formation after mild COVID-19. TCRdb reprocessed the 5' RACE reads via MiXCR and lists one record per CDR3 protein. This table holds 95,000 to 110,000 distinct CDR3 sequences, around 15% found once. Sequenced sample: PBMCs or a T cell subset sorted from them (not recorded which). The receptors were gathered from a man in his late teens or twenties who had mild COVID-19 (a few samples of this study predate the infection). Cell type and time point are not known. The CDR3 runs from the conserved cysteine through the conserved F or W.

J gene	V gene	CDR3 protein
TRBJ2-2	TRBV20-1	CSARIGVNTGELFF
TRBJ2-7	TRBV5-8	CASGTGTSAGEQYF
TRBJ1-2	TRBV12-3/TRBV12-4	CASSPSPGLLLYGYTF
TRBJ2-1	TRBV5-1	CASSLLAGVSYNEQFF
TRBJ1-5	TRBV6-1	CASLGQINQPQHF
TRBJ1-2	TRBV4-3	CASSPEKTGGWYGYTF
TRBJ2-7	TRBV20-1	CSARLLSGGHYEQYF
TRBJ2-1	TRBV9	CASSALSNEQFF
TRBJ1-1	TRBV12-3/TRBV12-4	CASSLWTGLNEAFF
TRBJ2-7	TRBV5-8	CASSYGTLRQYF
TRBJ2-5	TRBV5-1	CASSFEKEIGETQYF
TRBJ2-5	TRBV20-1	CSARDPVYQETQYF
TRBJ2-1	TRBV29-1	CSVEDWVFSSYNEQFF
TRBJ1-5	TRBV12-3/TRBV12-4	CASSLNLINQPQHF
TRBJ2-1	TRBV2	CASSELFSGGAFVDEQFF
TRBJ2-1	TRBV29-1	CSVPVIDRNEQFF
TRBJ2-7	TRBV12-3/TRBV12-4	CASSLAPVYEQYF
TRBJ1-2	TRBV7-9	CASSEGVVLTGYTF
TRBJ2-3	TRBV15	CATSRSSTDTQYF
TRBJ1-2	TRBV12-3/TRBV12-4	CASSYAGQGIAGYTF
TRBJ1-2	TRBV6-1	CASRPRPTSSYGYTF
TRBJ2-3	TRBV6-2/TRBV6-3	CASSYKLAGSDTQYF
TRBJ2-7	TRBV7-3	CASSLEVGISYEQYF
TRBJ1-1	TRBV5-1	CASSLGSGGHTEDFF
TRBJ2-1	TRBV20-1	CSAPRSSYNEQFF
TRBJ1-2	TRBV7-2	CASSLPEDSRLGYGYTF
TRBJ2-5	TRBV5-1	CASSPVFQETQYF
TRBJ1-6	TRBV7-9	CASSRLQGAYSPLHF
TRBJ2-2	TRBV7-3	CASSFGGGMEELFF
TRBJ1-2	TRBV6-5	CASSYSEGANYGYTF
TRBJ1-2	TRBV2	CASSNRGAYTF
TRBJ2-1	TRBV12-3/TRBV12-4	CASSHLSVRLADSYNEQFF
TRBJ1-2	TRBV6-6	CASSRFRTGNYGYTF
TRBJ1-1	TRBV6-5	CASGASNTEAFF
TRBJ2-3	TRBV7-8	CAGSPELKDTQYF
TRBJ2-1	TRBV12-3/TRBV12-4	CASFDGLASYNEQFF
TRBJ2-1	TRBV11-2	CASIAGGPRNEQFF
TRBJ1-1	TRBV5-5	CASSPSPWQGNTEAFF
TRBJ1-5	TRBV24-1	CATSDSGLRGNQPQHF
TRBJ1-2	TRBV7-8	CASSFWGLGYTF
TRBJ1-1	TRBV5-1	CASSLWDMNTEAFF
TRBJ2-5	TRBV5-1	CASRGGGETQYF